The text below deals with one T cell receptor (beta chain). A much bigger clone sits one base away, suggesting this may be a read error. The sample comes from a study of spatial heterogeneity in lung cancer. Overall study context: Alpha-chain sequences were consistently detected in smaller numbers than beta-chain sequences.

Time point here: sample taken at primary tumor resection. In each case, whole RNA from tumor, nontumor lung or frozen PBMC was sequenced unsorted. Single TCR cDNA molecules each had their own unique molecular identifier. TCRdb reprocessed the 5' RACE reads via MiXCR and lists one record per CDR3 protein. Of 90,000 to 95,000 distinct CDR3 sequences in the sample, approximately 12% were seen once. Specimen: PBMCs, collected at surgery. This sequence was found in a male donor with early-stage non-small cell lung cancer.

The CDR3 is CVSSLAPNGYQPQHF. The CDR3 DNA reads as TGCGTCAGCAGCTTGGCACCGAACGGGTATCAGCCCCAGCATTTT. The rearrangement joins TRBV5-1 to TRBJ1-5; D is undetermined. CDR1 SGHRS and CDR2 YFSETQ come from the germline V gene. The CDR3 sequence is 15 residues long.